This TCR beta chain was captured by sequencing in a study of blood T cell repertoires in COVID-19 (dated by TCRdb to 2018 to 2021). For context, the study as a whole: Samples from collaborators originated in the United States, Italy and Spain and spanned both the acute and convalescent phases of COVID-19. The material from the prospective study consisted of cDNA or gDNA derived from T cells, B-cell-depleted T cells, or PBMCs. The dataset comprised deeply sampled blood TCRbeta repertoires from subjects exposed to, actively infected with, or recovered from COVID-19. The repertoires were released in a freely available public database intended as a resource for research on the immune response to SARS-CoV-2. Samples came from the ongoing ImmuneRACE study (first 160 participants) plus 1,254 subjects from 6 global collaborators. Nearly every sample came with metadata listing a de-identified subject ID, COVID-19 status, age in years and sex. Where available, HLA class I and class II types were obtained from metadata supplied by the sample provider rather than from assay-based typing. Study-wide conclusions, independent of this receptor: The amount of clinical and demographic metadata varied by source and participant and was provided uncurated.

Remarks on this clone: No antigen is known for it. Nothing much larger sits one base from this clone, and base qualities are not available.

The immunoSEQ Assay, a bias-controlled multiplex PCR, was used to amplify TCRbeta CDR3 regions from genomic DNA. The authors' analysis ran thus. Within the assay, amplification of reference gene primers was used to estimate how many nucleated cells each sample contained. To quantify the absolute abundance of each unique TCRbeta CDR3 rearrangement, sequence reads were collapsed and filtered. For each sample, productive Simpson clonality was calculated by taking the square root of Simpson's diversity index across productive rearrangements. In its TCRdb copy, this immuneACCESS table keeps in-frame sequences only and misses some clones. Where compared with another copy, unresolved V genes explain less than half of these, and the others have no known cause. V and J calls and clone size come straight from that table; D and trimming were deduced from the DNA. The sample yields hundreds of thousands of clones; around 80% were counted once. The ten largest clones capture 7.5% to 9% of the sample.

Whole blood was collected in K2EDTA tubes by collaborating institutions according to the institutions' own protocols. Collaborator samples were shipped for TCRbeta analysis as frozen whole blood, isolated PBMCs, or DNA extracted from either sample type. Including the terminal cysteine and phenylalanine, the CDR3 comprises 15 residues. The kept DNA is CDR3 alone, 45 bases in frame from the first base. CDR1 is given as MNHEY and CDR2 as SVGAGI, both from the germline V gene. V sheds 4 bases and J sheds 4 bases, leaving 11 bases between their ends. This clonotype was obtained from a woman in her 50s with acute or convalescent COVID-19. The sample comprised peripheral blood. The chain couples TRBV6-5 to TRBJ1-6; 5 matching bases give a weak D call of TRBD1. The sequenced DNA: TGTGCCAGCAGTTCGGGACTGCTTTATAATTCACCCCTCCACTTT. It translates as CASSSGLLYNSPLHF.